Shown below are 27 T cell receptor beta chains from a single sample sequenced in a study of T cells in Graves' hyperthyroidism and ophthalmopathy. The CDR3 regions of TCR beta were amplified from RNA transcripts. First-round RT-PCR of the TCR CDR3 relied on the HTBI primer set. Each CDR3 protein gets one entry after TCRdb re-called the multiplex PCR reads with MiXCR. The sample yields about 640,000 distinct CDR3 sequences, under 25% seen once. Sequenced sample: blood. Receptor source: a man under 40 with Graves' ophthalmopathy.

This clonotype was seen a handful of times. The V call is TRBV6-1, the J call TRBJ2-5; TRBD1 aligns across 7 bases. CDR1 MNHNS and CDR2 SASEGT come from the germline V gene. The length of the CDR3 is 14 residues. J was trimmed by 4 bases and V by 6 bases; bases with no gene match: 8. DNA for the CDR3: TGTGCCAGCAGCCTCCAACAGGGGAGAGAGACCCAGTACTTC. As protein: CASSLQQGRETQYF.

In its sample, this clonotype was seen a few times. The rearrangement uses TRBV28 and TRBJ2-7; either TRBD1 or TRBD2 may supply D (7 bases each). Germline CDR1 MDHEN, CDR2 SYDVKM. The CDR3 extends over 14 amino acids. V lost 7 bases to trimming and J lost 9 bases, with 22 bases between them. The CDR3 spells CASMIPGSRGGQYF. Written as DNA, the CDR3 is TGTGCCAGCATGATCCCGGGCTCCAGGGGGGGGCAGTACTTC.

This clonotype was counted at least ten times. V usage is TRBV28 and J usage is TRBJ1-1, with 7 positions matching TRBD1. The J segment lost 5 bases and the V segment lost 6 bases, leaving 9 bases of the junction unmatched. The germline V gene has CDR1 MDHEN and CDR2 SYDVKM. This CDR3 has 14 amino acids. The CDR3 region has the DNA TGTGCCAGCAGAAGGACAGGCCTAGGAACTGAAGCTTTCTTT. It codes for CASRRTGLGTEAFF.

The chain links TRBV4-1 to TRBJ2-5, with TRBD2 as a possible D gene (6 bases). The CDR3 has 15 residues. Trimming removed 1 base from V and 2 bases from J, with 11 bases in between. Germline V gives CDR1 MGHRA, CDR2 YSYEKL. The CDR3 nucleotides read TGCGCCAGCAGCCAAGCCCCCCGGGAGCAAGAGACCCAGTACTTC. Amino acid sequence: CASSQAPREQETQYF.

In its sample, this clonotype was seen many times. CDR3 loop: CASSHKGRAILTEAFF. The CDR3 coding sequence is TGTGCCAGCAGTCATAAGGGTCGGGCAATACTTACTGAAGCTTTCTTT. The gene calls are TRBV27 and TRBJ1-1; no reliable D call. CDR3 length equals 16 residues. V dropped 5 bases and J dropped 5 bases, with 21 bases sitting between them. In germline, CDR1 is MNHEY, CDR2 SMNVEV (reference sequence).

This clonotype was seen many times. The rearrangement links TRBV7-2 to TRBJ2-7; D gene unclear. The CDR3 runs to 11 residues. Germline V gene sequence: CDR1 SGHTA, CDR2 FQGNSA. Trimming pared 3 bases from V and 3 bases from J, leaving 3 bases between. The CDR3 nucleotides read TGTGCCAGCAGCTTGAACTACGAGCAGTACTTC. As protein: CASSLNYEQYF.

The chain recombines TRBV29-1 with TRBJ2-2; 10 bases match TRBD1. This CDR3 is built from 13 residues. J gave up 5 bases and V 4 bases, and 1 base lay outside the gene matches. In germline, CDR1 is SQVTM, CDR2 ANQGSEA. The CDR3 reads CSVVDRGTGELFF. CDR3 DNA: TGCAGCGTTGTGGACAGGGGGACCGGGGAGCTGTTTTTT.

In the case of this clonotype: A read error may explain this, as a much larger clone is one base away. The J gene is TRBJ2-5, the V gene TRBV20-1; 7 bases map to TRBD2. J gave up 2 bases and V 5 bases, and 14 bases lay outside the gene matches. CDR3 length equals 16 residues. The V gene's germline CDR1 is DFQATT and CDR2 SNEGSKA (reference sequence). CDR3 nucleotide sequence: TGCAGTGCTGAGAGGTCTAGCGGTCCTCCTCAAGAGACCCAGTACTTC. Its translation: CSAERSSGPPQETQYF.

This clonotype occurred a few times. CDR3 in amino acids: CSAAEGANQPQHF. The DNA for the CDR3 is TGCAGTGCGGCCGAGGGGGCCAATCAGCCCCAGCATTTT. This sequence joins TRBV20-1 and TRBJ1-5; 7 bases are shared with TRBD1. The length of the CDR3 is 13 residues. Germline trimming cut 6 bases from V and 3 bases from J; bases unmatched to any gene: 5. Germline V CDR1 and CDR2: DFQATT, SNEGSKA (reference sequence).

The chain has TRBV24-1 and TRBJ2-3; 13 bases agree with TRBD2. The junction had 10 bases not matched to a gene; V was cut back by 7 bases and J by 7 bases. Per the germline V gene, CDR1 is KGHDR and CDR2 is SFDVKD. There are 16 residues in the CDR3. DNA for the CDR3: TGTGCCACCAGCTTCCCGGGACTAGCGGGACGGCATACGCAGTATTTT. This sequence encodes CATSFPGLAGRHTQYF.

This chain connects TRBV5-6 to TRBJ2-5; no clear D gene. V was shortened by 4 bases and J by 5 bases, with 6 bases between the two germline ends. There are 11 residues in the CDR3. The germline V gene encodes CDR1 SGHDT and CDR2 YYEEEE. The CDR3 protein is CASSKRETQYF. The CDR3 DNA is TGTGCCAGCAGCAAAAGGGAGACCCAGTACTTC.

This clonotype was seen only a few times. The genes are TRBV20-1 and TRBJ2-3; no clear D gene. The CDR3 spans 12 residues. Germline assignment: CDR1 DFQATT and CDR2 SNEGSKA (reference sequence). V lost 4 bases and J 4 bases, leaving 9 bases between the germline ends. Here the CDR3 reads CSAKEPSDTQYF. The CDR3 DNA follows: TGCAGTGCTAAAGAGCCTTCAGATACGCAGTATTTT.

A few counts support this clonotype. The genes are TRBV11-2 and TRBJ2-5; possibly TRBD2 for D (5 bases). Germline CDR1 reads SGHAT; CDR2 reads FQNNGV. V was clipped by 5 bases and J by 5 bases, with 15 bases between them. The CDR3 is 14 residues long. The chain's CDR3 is CASSPSVRRETQYF. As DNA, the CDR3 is TGTGCCAGCAGCCCTTCCGTTCGGAGGGAGACCCAGTACTTC.

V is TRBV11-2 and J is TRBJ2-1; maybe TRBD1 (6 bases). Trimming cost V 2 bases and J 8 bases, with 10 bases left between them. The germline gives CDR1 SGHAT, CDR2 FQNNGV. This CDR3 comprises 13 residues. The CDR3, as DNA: TGTGCCAGCAGCTTATACAGGGAAGATGAGCAGTTCTTC. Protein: CASSLYREDEQFF.

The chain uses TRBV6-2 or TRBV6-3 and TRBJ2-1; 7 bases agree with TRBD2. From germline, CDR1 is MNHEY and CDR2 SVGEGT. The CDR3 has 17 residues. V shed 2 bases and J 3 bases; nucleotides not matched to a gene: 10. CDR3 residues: CASSYARLSGFYNEQFF. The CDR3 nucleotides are TGTGCCAGCAGTTACGCCCGTCTTAGCGGGTTCTACAATGAGCAGTTCTTC.

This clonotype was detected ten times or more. The CDR3, as DNA: TGTGCCAGCAGTTGGACAGGCTCAGAGTTTTACACTGAAGCTTTCTTT. Encoded protein: CASSWTGSEFYTEAFF. J is TRBJ1-1 and V is TRBV12-3 or TRBV12-4; 7 bases fit TRBD1. This CDR3 comprises 16 residues. V was pared by 4 bases and J by 3 bases, with 11 bases of the junction left unmatched.

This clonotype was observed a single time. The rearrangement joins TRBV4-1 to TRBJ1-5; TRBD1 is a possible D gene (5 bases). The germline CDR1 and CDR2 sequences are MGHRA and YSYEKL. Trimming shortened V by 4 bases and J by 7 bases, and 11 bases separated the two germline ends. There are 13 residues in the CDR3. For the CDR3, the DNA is TGCGCCAGCAGCCCGGGGGTAAGGCAGCCCCAGCATTTT. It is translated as CASSPGVRQPQHF.

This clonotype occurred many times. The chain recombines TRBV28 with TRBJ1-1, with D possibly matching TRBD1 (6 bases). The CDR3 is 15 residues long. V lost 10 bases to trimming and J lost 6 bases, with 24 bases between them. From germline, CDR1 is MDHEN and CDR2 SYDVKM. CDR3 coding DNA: TGTGCCACCCAAGGAGGGGGGGGGGATCGCCCTGAAGCTTTCTTT. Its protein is CATQGGGGDRPEAFF. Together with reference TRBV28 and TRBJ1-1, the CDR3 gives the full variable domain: DVKVTQSSRYLVKRTGEKVFLECVQDMDHENMFWYRQDPGLGLRLIYFSYDVKMKEKGDIPEGYSVSREKKERFSLILESASTNQTSMYLCATQGGGGDRPEAFFGQGTRLTVV.

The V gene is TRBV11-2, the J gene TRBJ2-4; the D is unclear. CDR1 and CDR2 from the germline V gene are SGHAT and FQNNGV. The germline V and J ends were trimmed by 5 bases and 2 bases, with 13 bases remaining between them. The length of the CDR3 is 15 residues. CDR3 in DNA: TGTGCCAGCAGCCCCGGTCTGGGATCCAAAAACATTCAGTACTTC. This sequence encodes CASSPGLGSKNIQYF. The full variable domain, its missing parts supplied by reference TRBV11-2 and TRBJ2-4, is EAGVAQSPRYKIIEKRQSVAFWCNPISGHATLYWYQQILGQGPKLLIQFQNNGVVDDSQLPKDRFSAERLKGVDSTLKIQPAKLEDSAVYLCASSPGLGSKNIQYFGAGTRLSVL.

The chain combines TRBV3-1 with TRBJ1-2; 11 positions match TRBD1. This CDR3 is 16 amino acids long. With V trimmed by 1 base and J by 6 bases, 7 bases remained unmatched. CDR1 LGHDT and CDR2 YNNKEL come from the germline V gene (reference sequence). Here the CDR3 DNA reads TGTGCCAGCAGCCAAGGGACAGGGGGCCTACGAAATGGCTACACCTTC. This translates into CASSQGTGGLRNGYTF.

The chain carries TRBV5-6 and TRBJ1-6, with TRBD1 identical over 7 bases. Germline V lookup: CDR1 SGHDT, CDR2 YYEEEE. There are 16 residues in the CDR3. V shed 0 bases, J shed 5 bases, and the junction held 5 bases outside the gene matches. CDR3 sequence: CASSLVGQLHNSPLHF. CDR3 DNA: TGTGCCAGCAGCTTGGTGGGACAGCTACATAATTCACCCCTCCACTTT.

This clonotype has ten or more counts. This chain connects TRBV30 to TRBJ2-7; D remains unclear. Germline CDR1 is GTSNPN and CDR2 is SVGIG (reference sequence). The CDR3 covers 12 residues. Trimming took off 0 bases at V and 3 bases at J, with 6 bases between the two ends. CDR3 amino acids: CAWSVNSYEQYF. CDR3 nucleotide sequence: TGTGCCTGGAGTGTAAACAGCTACGAGCAGTACTTC. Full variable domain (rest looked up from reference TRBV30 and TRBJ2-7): SQTIHQWPATLVQPVGSPLSLECTVEGTSNPNLYWYRQAAGRGLQLLFYSVGIGQISSEVPQNLSASRPQDRQFILSSKKLLLSDSGFYLCAWSVNSYEQYFGPGTRLTVT.

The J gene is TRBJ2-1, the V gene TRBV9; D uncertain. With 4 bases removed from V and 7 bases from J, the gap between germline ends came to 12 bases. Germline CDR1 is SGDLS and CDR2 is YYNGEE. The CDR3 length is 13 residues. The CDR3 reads CASSTMVRNEQFF. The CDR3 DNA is TGTGCCAGCAGCACGATGGTCCGAAATGAGCAGTTCTTC.

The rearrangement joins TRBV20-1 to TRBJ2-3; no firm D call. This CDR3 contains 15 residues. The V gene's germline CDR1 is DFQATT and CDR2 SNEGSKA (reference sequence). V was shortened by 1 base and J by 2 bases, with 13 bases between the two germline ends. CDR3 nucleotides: TGCAGTGCTAGAGGGGAAAGTAGCCTCACAGATACGCAGTATTTT. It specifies CSARGESSLTDTQYF.

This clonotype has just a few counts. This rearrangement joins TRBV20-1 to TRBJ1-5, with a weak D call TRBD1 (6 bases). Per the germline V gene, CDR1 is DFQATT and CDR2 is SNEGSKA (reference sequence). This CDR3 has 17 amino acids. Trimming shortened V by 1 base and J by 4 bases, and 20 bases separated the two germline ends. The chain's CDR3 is CSARVGVLRGGNQPQHF. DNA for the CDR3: TGCAGTGCTAGAGTTGGGGTTTTAAGGGGGGGAAATCAGCCCCAGCATTTT.

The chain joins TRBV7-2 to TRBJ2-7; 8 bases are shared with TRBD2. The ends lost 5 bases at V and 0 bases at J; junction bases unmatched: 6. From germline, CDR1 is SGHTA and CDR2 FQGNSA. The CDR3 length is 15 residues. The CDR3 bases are TGTGCCAGCAGCGTTTTAGCGGGACTCTCCTACGAGCAGTACTTC. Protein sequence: CASSVLAGLSYEQYF.

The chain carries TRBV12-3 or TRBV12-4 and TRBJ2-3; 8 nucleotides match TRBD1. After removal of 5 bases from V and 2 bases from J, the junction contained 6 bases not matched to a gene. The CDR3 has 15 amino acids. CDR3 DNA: TGTGCCAGCAGTCCCAGGGGGCCCTACACAGATACGCAGTATTTT. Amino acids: CASSPRGPYTDTQYF.